This T cell receptor beta chain was identified in a study of cytomegalovirus exposure and HLA in healthy donors. Study details: The 100 million to 140 million unique TCR beta sequences, from about 179 million T cells, were found by an earlier analysis.

The PCR employed 60 Vbeta primers together with 13 Jbeta primers. The protocol was immunoSEQ multiplex PCR, while the TCRdb copy is restricted to in-frame clones and leaves out a portion. This sample contains some 200,000 clones. General study points: A cluster of highly shared sequence variants was likely a sequencing artifact. TCR beta sequences numbering 15,000 to 20,000 were associated with HLA alleles at 0.05 false discovery rate in a later analysis.

The V gene's germline CDR1 is SGHRS and CDR2 YFSETQ. With 4 bases removed from V and 5 bases from J, the gap between germline ends came to 22 bases. The CDR3 consists of 17 residues. Concerning this clone: What it recognizes is unknown.

This TCR was recovered from a woman younger than 30 in good health and CMV-seropositive. The sequenced sample was PBMCs. The rearrangement uses TRBV5-1 and TRBJ2-1; a possible D gene is TRBD2 (5 bases). The CDR3 coding sequence is TGCGCCAGCAGCGTACCCCGGGGAGCAAGCCCAGACAATGAGCAGTTCTTC. This codes for CASSVPRGASPDNEQFF. Full variable domain (remainder filled in from reference TRBV5-1 and TRBJ2-1): KAGVTQTPRYLIKTRGQQVTLSCSPISGHRSVSWYQQTPGQGLQFLFEYFSETQRNKGNFPGRFSGRQFSNSRSEMNVSTLELGDSALYLCASSVPRGASPDNEQFFGPGTRLTVL.